These 20 T cell receptor beta chains were sequenced from one sample in a study of blood T cell repertoires in COVID-19. The assay was immunoSEQ multiplex PCR, and TCRdb's table has in-frame clones only and misses some. This table holds around 150,000 clones, around four fifths found once. Material: peripheral blood. The source is a woman of 80 years or more with acute or convalescent COVID-19.

The rearrangement links TRBV30 to TRBJ2-1; 9 nucleotides align to TRBD1. CDR1 is GTSNPN and CDR2 is SVGIG in the germline V gene (reference sequence). The CDR3 is 16 residues long. Trimming cost V 1 base and J 4 bases; bases outside gene matches: 8. The CDR3 DNA is TGTGCCTGGAGTGCCGGCGGGACAGGGACTTACAATGAGCAGTTCTTC. Protein sequence: CAWSAGGTGTYNEQFF.

The chain employs TRBV10-3 and TRBJ2-1; 9 nucleotides line up with TRBD1. The length of the CDR3 is 14 residues. Germline CDR1 is ENHRY and CDR2 is SYGVKD. The ends lost 10 bases at V and 5 bases at J; junction bases unmatched: 9. CDR3: CATTDRGGNNEQFF. The CDR3, as DNA: TGTGCCACTACCGACAGGGGGGGTAACAATGAGCAGTTCTTC.

The rearrangement links TRBV30 to TRBJ2-7; a possible D gene is TRBD1 (6 bases). This CDR3 has 12 residues. Germline loops: CDR1 GTSNPN, CDR2 SVGIG (reference sequence). The V and J ends lost 0 bases and 3 bases respectively, with 6 bases between them. This CDR3 is CAWSVQGYEQYF. The CDR3 DNA reads TGTGCCTGGAGTGTACAGGGCTACGAGCAGTACTTC.

The chain carries TRBV11-1 and TRBJ2-5; perhaps TRBD2 as D (5 bases). Germline V gene sequence: CDR1 SGHAT, CDR2 FQDESV (reference sequence). V was cut by 5 bases and J by 0 bases, with 7 bases left in between. The CDR3 length is 13 residues. CDR3: CASSLGDQETQYF. The CDR3 region has the DNA TGTGCCAGCAGCCTCGGGGACCAAGAGACCCAGTACTTC. Using reference TRBV11-1 and TRBJ2-5 for the parts outside the CDR3, the full variable domain is EAEVAQSPRYKITEKSQAVAFWCDPISGHATLYWYRQILGQGPELLVQFQDESVVDDSQLPKDRFSAERLKGVDSTLKIQPAELGDSAMYLCASSLGDQETQYFGPGTRLLVL.

A remark on this clone: The same CDR3 can be traced to other DNA sequences in this sample. The V gene is TRBV7-2, the J gene TRBJ1-5, with 7 bases that match TRBD1. The CDR3 covers 15 residues. V lost 0 bases and J lost 6; bases outside the gene matches: 5. Looked up from germline, CDR1 is SGHTA and CDR2 is FQGNSA. This CDR3 is CASSLASGGGQPQHF. The CDR3 DNA is TGTGCCAGCAGCTTAGCGTCAGGGGGTGGTCAGCCCCAGCATTTT.

The chain is built from TRBV18 and TRBJ2-7; D is perhaps TRBD1 (6 bases). Trimming took 3 bases from V and 0 from J, leaving 9 bases between them. Germline values: CDR1 KGHSH, CDR2 LQKENI. The CDR3 spans 14 residues. The chain's CDR3 is CASSPQGSSYEQYF. Written as DNA, the CDR3 is TGTGCCAGCTCACCCCAGGGGAGCTCCTACGAGCAGTACTTC.

The chain uses TRBV24-1 and TRBJ2-5; 7 bases align to TRBD1. V trimming: 3 bases; J trimming: 4 bases; junction bases outside the gene matches: 4. This CDR3 comprises 14 residues. Germline V gives CDR1 KGHDR, CDR2 SFDVKD. Here the CDR3 DNA reads TGTGCCACCAGTGATCACGACAGGGCAGAGACCCAGTACTTC. Its protein is CATSDHDRAETQYF.

The genes are TRBV2 and TRBJ1-4; no clear D gene. The V end lost 11 bases, the J end lost 3 bases, and 13 bases lay between the germline ends. The CDR3 has 13 amino acids. Germline V lookup: CDR1 SNHLY, CDR2 FYNNEI. CDR3 region: CASVRGANEKLFF. For the CDR3, the DNA is TGTGCCTCAGTGCGGGGAGCTAATGAAAAACTGTTTTTT.

This chain links TRBV7-2 with TRBJ1-6, with 8 nucleotides matching TRBD1. J gave up 11 bases and V 1 base, and 7 bases lay outside the gene matches. The CDR3 covers 15 residues. Germline CDR1 SGHTA, CDR2 FQGNSA. The chain's CDR3 is CASSLVLTGGAPLHF. The CDR3 nucleotides read TGTGCCAGCAGCTTAGTCTTAACAGGGGGAGCACCCCTCCACTTT.

V and J are TRBV5-1 and TRBJ1-2; D possibly corresponds to TRBD1 (5 bases). Germline V CDR1 and CDR2: SGHRS, YFSETQ. Trimming stripped 0 bases from V and 5 bases from J, with 8 bases between. CDR3 size: 13 residues. The CDR3, as DNA: TGCGCCAGCAGCTTGGTAAAGGGGTATGGCTACACCTTC. Its translation is CASSLVKGYGYTF. Full variable domain (remainder filled in from reference TRBV5-1 and TRBJ1-2): KAGVTQTPRYLIKTRGQQVTLSCSPISGHRSVSWYQQTPGQGLQFLFEYFSETQRNKGNFPGRFSGRQFSNSRSEMNVSTLELGDSALYLCASSLVKGYGYTFGSGTRLTVV.

This clone turned up a few times. The chain has TRBV19 and TRBJ2-3; the match to TRBD2 covers 13 bases. Trimming took 3 bases from V and 2 from J; bases not matched to a gene: 2. Germline V gene sequence: CDR1 LNHDA, CDR2 SQIVND (reference sequence). The CDR3 loop spans 16 amino acids. Written as DNA, the CDR3 is TGTGCCAGTAGTATCGGGACTAGCGGGGTCACAGATACGCAGTATTTT. This sequence encodes CASSIGTSGVTDTQYF.

This clone was seen only once. V is TRBV6-5 and J is TRBJ2-3; D possibly corresponds to TRBD2 (5 bases). V lost 4 bases to trimming and J lost 3 bases, with 11 bases between them. Germline CDR1 is MNHEY and CDR2 is SVGAGI. This CDR3 is built from 14 residues. The CDR3, as DNA: TGTGCCAGCAGTTGGGAGTCGGGGACAGATACGCAGTATTTT. Protein: CASSWESGTDTQYF.

This CDR3 is CASTIYGGGNQPQHF. The CDR3 nucleotides read TGTGCCAGCACTATCTATGGGGGGGGAAATCAGCCCCAGCATTTT. The V and J genes are TRBV2 and TRBJ1-5; maybe TRBD1 (5 bases). The CDR3 length is 15 residues. Looked up from germline, CDR1 is SNHLY and CDR2 is FYNNEI. Deletions cut 7 bases from V and 4 bases from J, with 17 bases between.

The chain carries TRBV6-2 or TRBV6-3 and TRBJ2-1; 9 bases are shared with TRBD1. Looked up from germline, CDR1 is MNHEY and CDR2 is SVGEGT. V was pared by 5 bases and J by 4 bases, with 6 bases of the junction left unmatched. The CDR3 has 15 residues. In nucleotides, the CDR3 is TGTGCCAGCAGTGCACAGGGGGCGCAGTACAATGAGCAGTTCTTC. Translation gives CASSAQGAQYNEQFF.

The chain links TRBV4-2 to TRBJ2-1; 16 bases fit TRBD2. The germline V gene encodes CDR1 LGHNA and CDR2 YNFKEQ. The CDR3 covers 22 residues. The V gene end was trimmed by 4 bases and the J gene end by 0 bases; junction bases not matched to a gene: 15. In DNA form, the CDR3 reads TGTGCCAGCAGCCCAGAGGGACTAGCGGGAGGGACAAGTAACTCCTCCTACAATGAGCAGTTCTTC. It translates to CASSPEGLAGGTSNSSYNEQFF.

This chain connects TRBV27 to TRBJ2-2, with D unclear. The germline gives CDR1 MNHEY, CDR2 SMNVEV (reference sequence). This CDR3 has 14 amino acids. The V gene lost 1 base and the J gene lost 5 bases, with 8 bases spanning the gap. The CDR3 is CASSLYPGTGELFF. The CDR3 nucleotides are TGTGCCAGCAGTTTATACCCCGGTACCGGGGAGCTGTTTTTT.

The chain combines TRBV2 with TRBJ2-6; D is uncertain. The V end was cut by 5 bases, the J end by 7 bases, with 9 bases between. Germline assignment: CDR1 SNHLY and CDR2 FYNNEI. The CDR3 extends over 13 amino acids. The CDR3 sequence is CASSTDAANVLTF. CDR3 nucleotides: TGTGCCAGCAGTACAGACGCAGCCAACGTCCTGACTTTC.

The CDR3 loop reads CASSRGQGAYGYTF. The CDR3 region has the DNA TGTGCCAGCAGCCGGGGACAGGGAGCCTATGGCTACACCTTC. This chain uses TRBV3-1 (or the pseudogene TRBV3-2) with TRBJ1-2; 9 nucleotides align to TRBD1. After removal of 4 bases from V and 4 bases from J, the junction contained 4 bases not matched to a gene. The CDR3 has 14 amino acids. Germline V gene data show CDR1 as LGHDT and CDR2 as YNNKEL (reference sequence).

The rearrangement uses TRBV5-4 and TRBJ2-7; TRBD1 matches at 7 bases. CDR1 is SGHNT and CDR2 is YYREEE in the germline V gene (reference sequence). The CDR3 is 14 residues long. V shed 4 bases, J shed 6 bases, and the junction held 10 bases outside the gene matches. The CDR3 loop is CASSSRDSKSEQYF. CDR3 coding DNA: TGTGCCAGCAGCAGCCGGGACAGCAAGAGCGAGCAGTACTTC.

The chain couples TRBV6-5 to TRBJ1-5; possible D gene TRBD1, 6 bases. Germline lookup yields CDR1 MNHEY and CDR2 SVGAGI. V was pared by 5 bases and J by 4 bases, with 6 bases between. CDR3 size: 12 residues. Here the CDR3 DNA reads TGTGCCAGCAGTACAGGGAATCAGCCCCAGCATTTT. Residues: CASSTGNQPQHF.